This TCR beta chain emerged from a study of siplizumab effects on memory and regulatory T cells. The CDR3 is 20 residues long. Profiled with immunoSEQ multiplex PCR; TCRdb holds only in-frame clones, not every one. The data contain some 75,000 clones, roughly 93% of them singletons. The origin of this receptor is a human donor in good health. The specimen sequenced was CD8+ T cells sorted from blood. This chain connects TRBV21-1 to TRBJ1-5; whether TRBD1, the table's D call, matches the DNA was not checked. TRBV21-1 is marked as a pseudogene. For the CDR3, the DNA is TGTGCCAGCAGCATGTATCCGGGACAGATATTCCCTTTGATCAATCAGCCCCAGCATTTT. Encoded protein: CASSMYPGQIFPLINQPQHF.